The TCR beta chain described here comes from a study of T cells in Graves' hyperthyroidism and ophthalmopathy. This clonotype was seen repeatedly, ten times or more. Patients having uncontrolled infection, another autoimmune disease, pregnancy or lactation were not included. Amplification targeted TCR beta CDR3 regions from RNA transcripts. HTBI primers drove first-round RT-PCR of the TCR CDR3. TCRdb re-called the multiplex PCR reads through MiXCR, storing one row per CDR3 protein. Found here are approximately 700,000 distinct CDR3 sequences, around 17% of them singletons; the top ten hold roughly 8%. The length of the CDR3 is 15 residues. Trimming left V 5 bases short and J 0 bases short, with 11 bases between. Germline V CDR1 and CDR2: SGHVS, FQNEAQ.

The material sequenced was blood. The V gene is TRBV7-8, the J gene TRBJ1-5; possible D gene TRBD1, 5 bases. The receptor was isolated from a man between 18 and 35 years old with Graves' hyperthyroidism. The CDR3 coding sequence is TGTGCCAGCAGCCCGACAGTTTATAGCAATCAGCCCCAGCATTTT. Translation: CASSPTVYSNQPQHF.